The rows below give T cell receptor beta chains drawn from one sample of a study of shared clonotypes between healthy human individuals. Only in-frame clones appear in the TCRdb table, and some are missing; sequencing was by immunoSEQ multiplex PCR. The sample shows about 2.4 million clones, roughly 93% of them seen only once. The specimen sequenced was naive CD4+ T cells from PBMCs. These receptors were collected from a man between 18 and 29 years old in good health. Some clones in this sample may be carry-over from other donors' samples. The CDR3 runs from the conserved cysteine through the conserved F or W.

J	V	CDR3
TRBJ1-1	TRBV2	CASRQGTANTEAFF
TRBJ1-1	TRBV6-5	CASSYRVANTEAFF
TRBJ1-2	TRBV28	CASSYSVGVRYGYTF
TRBJ2-7	TRBV6-1	CASSGLAGTYEQYF
TRBJ2-2	TRBV7-2	CASRRDSSYTGELFF
TRBJ1-1	TRBV29-1	CSVGGLYTEAFF
TRBJ2-6	TRBV28	CASSPGRGVSGANVLTF
TRBJ1-1	TRBV6-5	CASSYHTNTEAFF
TRBJ2-7	TRBV28	CASRRGLGGEQYF
TRBJ2-2	TRBV5-4	CASNPGTTNTGELFF
TRBJ2-7	TRBV19	CASSGGTGGAYEQYF
TRBJ1-4	TRBV5-4	CASSQTPGQGEKLFF
TRBJ2-4	TRBV21-1	CASSIPGLWCIQYF
TRBJ2-2	TRBV19	CATIDISRSGELFF
TRBJ2-7	TRBV18	CASSPGQTYSYEQYF
TRBJ1-2	TRBV6-6	CASSPRQKIYGYTF
TRBJ2-7	TRBV7-2	CASSTQTGVEQYF
TRBJ2-2	TRBV7-3	CASSLQTGELFF
TRBJ2-7	TRBV19	CASSIVKRADYEQYF
TRBJ1-1	TRBV5-6	CASSFTVSRDGAFF
TRBJ2-5	TRBV28	CASSLGVRKGTQYF
TRBJ1-1	TRBV7-6	CAIPRLGAGMNTEAFF
TRBJ1-1	TRBV19	CASSTTGPTEAFF
TRBJ1-5	TRBV30	CACGWGLNQPQHF
TRBJ2-5	TRBV6-1	CASSLFGTLQETQYF
TRBJ2-3	TRBV5-1	CASSLMAGGTDTQYF
TRBJ1-4	TRBV6-1	CASSGNPVVGEKLFF
TRBJ2-7	TRBV27	CASSSPGGPSYEQYF
TRBJ2-7	TRBV4-3	CASSDRNSYEQYF
TRBJ2-5	TRBV23-1	CASSPGTAEYF
TRBJ1-1	TRBV19	CASSIIDSLNTEAFF
TRBJ2-1	TRBV30	CAWSLRSYNEQFF
TRBJ1-4	TRBV5-6	CASSKDVSATNEKLFF
TRBJ2-3	TRBV4-1	CASSQGVQAGGITDTQYF
TRBJ2-1	TRBV25-1	CASSGWDSRNYNEQFF
TRBJ1-5	TRBV27	CASSGNSNQPQHF
TRBJ2-1	TRBV4-3	CASSHRGGRYVGEQFF
TRBJ2-2	TRBV6-1	CASRAAPTNTGELFF
TRBJ2-2	TRBV30	CAWSPTGFRELFF
TRBJ1-3	TRBV18	CASSRDPSGNTIYF
TRBJ1-4	TRBV5-1	CASSLWGQGEKLFF
TRBJ2-5	TRBV28	CASSLTDILETQYF
TRBJ1-2	TRBV29-1	CSVGVGRDYGYTF
TRBJ2-7	TRBV7-2	CASSLGGNYEQYF
TRBJ1-1	TRBV11-2	CASSFGGNTEAFF
TRBJ2-2	TRBV27	CASSPRTGDTGELFF
TRBJ2-1	TRBV9	CASSARPYNEQFF
TRBJ2-6	TRBV27	CASSLKRQGYSGANVLTF
TRBJ2-7	TRBV7-2	CASSLDREQEVPYYEQYF